This T cell receptor beta chain was observed in a study of T cells in Graves' hyperthyroidism and ophthalmopathy. Notes on the study in general: The model foresaw ophthalmopathy a median around 6 months prior to onset. Peripheral blood also featured most of the thyroid clonotypes expanded above 0.001.

The germline V gene encodes CDR1 MGHDK and CDR2 SYGVNS. Trimming took 1 base from V and 7 from J, leaving 13 bases between them. This CDR3 is built from 15 residues. The investigators amplified TCR beta CDR3 regions from RNA transcripts. The study used the HTBI primer set for a first-round RT-PCR of the TCR CDR3. TCRdb re-derived calls from the multiplex PCR reads in MiXCR, one entry per CDR3 protein. The top ten hold 15% of the sample, which has some 690,000 distinct CDR3 sequences, around 15% seen once. Concerning this clonotype itself: What it recognizes is unknown.

This receptor was taken from a man aged 50 to 59 with Graves' hyperthyroidism. Sequenced: blood. The chain couples TRBV25-1 to TRBJ1-4; D ambiguous. CDR3 nucleotides: TGTGCCAGCAGTGAATGGGCTCTTGGGAGTGAAAAACTGTTTTTT. Translation: CASSEWALGSEKLFF.